This is a list of T cell receptor beta chains from one sample in a study of beta chain features in type 1 diabetes. Assay used: immunoSEQ multiplex PCR; TCRdb lists only in-frame clones, some missing. Among 300,000 to 400,000 clones, 13% were seen once, and the ten largest hold roughly 0.016%. What was sequenced was naive CD4+ T cells from blood. The source is a woman in her late teens or twenties with type 1 diabetes. Both conserved end residues are part of each CDR3. The D gene is left open where the match is weak. A row's size may be missing; if present it is once, few, many or a size class.

size: few; J: TRBJ2-2; V: TRBV23-1; D: NA; DNA: TGCGCCAGCAGGATACGAGGGGGAACGAACACCGGGGAGCTGTTTTTT; CDR3: CASRIRGGTNTGELFF
size: NA; J: TRBJ2-6; V: TRBV18; D: NA; DNA: TGTGCCAGCTCACCACCGGCGGGGGCGCGTGGGGCCAACGTCCTGACTTTC; CDR3: CASSPPAGARGANVLTF
size: NA; J: TRBJ1-2; V: TRBV19; D: TRBD1; DNA: TGTGCCAGTAGTCAGGACAGGACTAACTATGGCTACACCTTC; CDR3: CASSQDRTNYGYTF
size: few; J: TRBJ2-5; V: TRBV5-6; D: TRBD2; DNA: TGTGCCAGCTCCGAGGTCGGCGGGAGGTTGGAGACCCAGTACTTC; CDR3: CASSEVGGRLETQYF
size: NA; J: TRBJ1-4; V: TRBV19; D: NA; DNA: TGTGCCAGTAGATCCTCCGGGACTTGGAATGAAAAACTGTTTTTT; CDR3: CASRSSGTWNEKLFF
size: few; J: TRBJ2-4; V: TRBV9; D: NA; DNA: TGTGCCAGCAGCGAGGAGGGGCCGGGGTACGACAAAAACATTCAGTACTTC; CDR3: CASSEEGPGYDKNIQYF
size: few; J: TRBJ1-1; V: TRBV7-9; D: NA; DNA: TGTGCCAGCAGCTTATGGCAGGGCGCTGAAGCTTTCTTT; CDR3: CASSLWQGAEAFF
size: NA; J: TRBJ2-1; V: TRBV4-1; D: TRBD1; DNA: TGCGCCAGCAGCCAGGCCACAGGGGGCGAAACCCTGTACAATGAGCAGTTCTTC; CDR3: CASSQATGGETLYNEQFF
size: few; J: TRBJ1-1; V: TRBV19; D: TRBD1; DNA: TGTGCCAGTACCCAGGGGGCGAACACTGAAGCTTTCTTT; CDR3: CASTQGANTEAFF
size: NA; J: TRBJ2-1; V: TRBV10-3; D: NA; DNA: TGTGCCATCAGTGAGTCTTGGAGCTTGCCGTTCTTC; CDR3: CAISESWSLPFF
size: few; J: TRBJ2-6; V: TRBV7-2; D: NA; DNA: TGTGCCAGCAGCTTAGTGGCAGGGGCCGGGGCCAACGTCCTGACTTTC; CDR3: CASSLVAGAGANVLTF
size: few; J: TRBJ2-2; V: TRBV30; D: TRBD2; DNA: TGTGCCTGGAGTGTACCTCGAGGACTAGCGGGCGGAGTACACGGGGAGCTGTTTTTT; CDR3: CAWSVPRGLAGGVHGELFF
size: few; J: TRBJ1-5; V: TRBV2; D: TRBD1; DNA: TGTGCCAGCATGATGACAGGGAATCAGCCCCAGCATTTT; CDR3: CASMMTGNQPQHF
size: few; J: TRBJ2-5; V: TRBV27; D: NA; DNA: TGTGCCAGCAGTTTATGGCGGACTGGGACCCAGTACTTC; CDR3: CASSLWRTGTQYF
size: few; J: TRBJ2-1; V: TRBV10-3; D: TRBD2; DNA: TGTGCCATCAGGAGGGGACTAGCGGGGAGTGAGCAGTTCTTC; CDR3: CAIRRGLAGSEQFF
size: NA; J: TRBJ1-1; V: TRBV7-9; D: TRBD1; DNA: TGTGCCAGCAGCTACAGGACAGGGGGCATGAACACTGAAGCTTTCTTT; CDR3: CASSYRTGGMNTEAFF
size: few; J: TRBJ2-2; V: TRBV19; D: TRBD2; DNA: TGTGCCAGTAGTATATCGGCTAGCGGGGCGAACACCGGGGAGCTGTTTTTT; CDR3: CASSISASGANTGELFF
size: few; J: TRBJ2-3; V: TRBV7-7; D: NA; DNA: TGTGCCAGCAGCTTAGGAGTTGTAAGCACAGATACGCAGTATTTT; CDR3: CASSLGVVSTDTQYF
size: NA; J: TRBJ2-1; V: TRBV28; D: TRBD2; DNA: TGTGCCAGCAGTGCGGGAGTCAATGAGCAGTTCTTC; CDR3: CASSAGVNEQFF
size: NA; J: TRBJ1-1; V: TRBV28; D: NA; DNA: TGTGCCAGCAGTTCCCCGACAGGAGGGAACACTGAAGCTTTCTTT; CDR3: CASSSPTGGNTEAFF
size: few; J: TRBJ2-2; V: TRBV5-1; D: NA; DNA: TGCGCCAGCAGCTTCACGGGACAAATTTACACCGGGGAGCTGTTTTTT; CDR3: CASSFTGQIYTGELFF
size: few; J: TRBJ2-1; V: TRBV28; D: TRBD1; DNA: TGTGCCAGCAGTTCGGGACAGGGAGAAAACAATGAGCAGTTCTTC; CDR3: CASSSGQGENNEQFF
size: few; J: TRBJ2-1; V: TRBV6-8; D: NA; DNA: TGTGCCAGCAGAAAGGAGGATGAGCAGTTCTTC; CDR3: CASRKEDEQFF
size: few; J: TRBJ2-5; V: TRBV30; D: NA; DNA: TGTGCCTGGAGTAAACAGAGCCAAGAGACCCAGTACTTC; CDR3: CAWSKQSQETQYF
size: NA; J: TRBJ2-1; V: TRBV7-2; D: NA; DNA: TGTGCCAGCAGCTCCGACGGAGGGGCGGGCAATGAGCAGTTCTTC; CDR3: CASSSDGGAGNEQFF
size: few; J: TRBJ2-3; V: TRBV11-3; D: TRBD1; DNA: TGTGCCAGCAGCCTCCTCCTCACTACAGGGGCCGGCACAGATACGCAGTATTTT; CDR3: CASSLLLTTGAGTDTQYF
size: NA; J: TRBJ2-5; V: TRBV19; D: NA; DNA: TGTGCCAGTAGTAAGGCACAGGGCGCAGAGACCCAGTACTTC; CDR3: CASSKAQGAETQYF
size: NA; J: TRBJ2-5; V: TRBV11-2; D: NA; DNA: TGTGCCAGCAGCTCCAGGTCAGGGGAAGAGACCCAGTACTTC; CDR3: CASSSRSGEETQYF
size: NA; J: TRBJ1-4; V: TRBV5-1; D: NA; DNA: TGCGCCAGCAGCTACGACAGTGAAAAACTGTTTTTT; CDR3: CASSYDSEKLFF
size: NA; J: TRBJ2-1; V: TRBV30; D: NA; DNA: TGTGCCTGGAGTGGCGGAACACCTAATGAGCAGTTCTTC; CDR3: CAWSGGTPNEQFF
size: NA; J: TRBJ1-1; V: TRBV28; D: TRBD1; DNA: TGTGCCAGCACCGAAGGGGGCGCGGCCACTGAAGCTTTCTTT; CDR3: CASTEGGAATEAFF
size: few; J: TRBJ2-1; V: TRBV29-1; D: NA; DNA: TGCAGCGCAACATACAATGAGCAGTTCTTC; CDR3: CSATYNEQFF
size: few; J: TRBJ1-1; V: TRBV6-5; D: TRBD1; DNA: TGTGCCAGCAGTTACTCGCAACAGGGGGTCACTGAAGCTTTCTTT; CDR3: CASSYSQQGVTEAFF
size: NA; J: TRBJ2-7; V: TRBV27; D: TRBD2; DNA: TGTGCCAGCAGTGGGCGGGAGGGGAGAAAGCAGTACTTC; CDR3: CASSGREGRKQYF
size: few; J: TRBJ1-5; V: TRBV18; D: NA; DNA: TGTGCCAGCTCACTTAACGGACAGAGAGGTGGCAATCAGCCCCAGCATTTT; CDR3: CASSLNGQRGGNQPQHF
size: NA; J: TRBJ2-3; V: TRBV5-1; D: NA; DNA: TGCGCCAGCAGCCCAGACAGCAGCCAAGATACGCAGTATTTT; CDR3: CASSPDSSQDTQYF
size: NA; J: TRBJ2-7; V: TRBV7-8; D: TRBD1; DNA: TGTGCCAGCAGCCCCGACAGGGGACGGTGGCAGTACTTC; CDR3: CASSPDRGRWQYF
size: few; J: TRBJ2-7; V: TRBV5-4; D: NA; DNA: TGTGCCAGCCATGCGGCTTCCTACGAGCAGTACTTC; CDR3: CASHAASYEQYF
size: NA; J: TRBJ2-1; V: TRBV28; D: TRBD2; DNA: TGTGCCAGCAGTTCGGCCCAGCGGGGTCGCGGTGGTGAGCAGTTCTTC; CDR3: CASSSAQRGRGGEQFF
size: NA; J: TRBJ2-1; V: TRBV30; D: TRBD2; DNA: TGTGCCTGGGGAACTAGCGGGAGCGGAGATGAGCAGTTCTTC; CDR3: CAWGTSGSGDEQFF
size: few; J: TRBJ1-1; V: TRBV7-9; D: NA; DNA: TGTGCCAGCAGCCACCAGGGAAAGAACACTGAAGCTTTCTTT; CDR3: CASSHQGKNTEAFF
size: NA; J: TRBJ2-5; V: TRBV5-6; D: NA; DNA: TGTGCCAGCAGCCCGGGATTAATGGAGACCCAGTACTTC; CDR3: CASSPGLMETQYF
size: NA; J: TRBJ2-5; V: TRBV11-2; D: NA; DNA: TGTGCCAGCAGTCCTCTTCGAGGGACAAAAGAGACCCAGTACTTC; CDR3: CASSPLRGTKETQYF
size: NA; J: TRBJ2-5; V: TRBV18; D: NA; DNA: TGTGCCAGCTCAACAGGGTTGGAGACCCAGTACTTC; CDR3: CASSTGLETQYF
size: NA; J: TRBJ2-1; V: TRBV6-5; D: TRBD1; DNA: TGTGCCAGCACCCCGGGACAGGGTATGAATGAGCAGTTCTTC; CDR3: CASTPGQGMNEQFF
size: NA; J: TRBJ2-3; V: TRBV11-2; D: NA; DNA: TGTGCCAGCAGCTTAGGACCCACCCAGGGCTTTACAGATACGCAGTATTTT; CDR3: CASSLGPTQGFTDTQYF
size: NA; J: TRBJ1-2; V: TRBV28; D: NA; DNA: TGTGCCAGCAGTTACCAGGGGTATGGCTACACCTTC; CDR3: CASSYQGYGYTF
size: NA; J: TRBJ2-7; V: TRBV18; D: TRBD1; DNA: TGTGCCAGCTCACACTCGGACAGGGAGATCGGCGAGCAGTACTTC; CDR3: CASSHSDREIGEQYF
size: few; J: TRBJ2-5; V: TRBV5-1; D: TRBD2; DNA: TGCGCCAGCAGCCCGAGACTAGCGGGAGAATGGAGCGAGACCCAGTACTTC; CDR3: CASSPRLAGEWSETQYF
size: few; J: TRBJ2-4; V: TRBV6-6; D: NA; DNA: TGTGCCAGCAGTTGGTGGGCTCAGTACTTC; CDR3: CASSWWAQYF
size: NA; J: TRBJ2-1; V: TRBV6-5; D: NA; DNA: TGTGCCAGCAGCCAACAGGGCCATGAGCAGTTCTTC; CDR3: CASSQQGHEQFF
size: NA; J: TRBJ2-4; V: TRBV27; D: TRBD1; DNA: TGTGCCATCAAAGACAGGGCCCTTGACATTCAGTACTTC; CDR3: CAIKDRALDIQYF
size: NA; J: TRBJ1-5; V: TRBV30; D: TRBD1; DNA: TGTGCCGTCTCCCGGACAGGTGGAACTAGCGGTCAGCCCCAGCATTTT; CDR3: CAVSRTGGTSGQPQHF
size: NA; J: TRBJ1-5; V: TRBV25-1; D: TRBD1; DNA: TGTGCCAGCAGTACAGGGGTCGGCAATCAGCCCCAGCATTTT; CDR3: CASSTGVGNQPQHF
size: few; J: TRBJ1-2; V: TRBV5-1; D: TRBD1; DNA: TGCGCCAGCAGCCCTGAAGGACAGGGAGACGGCTACACCTTC; CDR3: CASSPEGQGDGYTF
size: few; J: TRBJ2-2; V: TRBV4-3; D: TRBD2; DNA: TGCGCCAGCAGCCAATTTGGGGGACTAGCGGGAGCCGGGGAGCTGTTTTTT; CDR3: CASSQFGGLAGAGELFF
size: few; J: TRBJ2-1; V: TRBV30; D: TRBD1; DNA: TGTGCCTGGAGTGTATCGAAGACAGGGGGACTCTACAATGAGCAGTTCTTC; CDR3: CAWSVSKTGGLYNEQFF
size: few; J: TRBJ1-5; V: TRBV7-9; D: NA; DNA: TGTGCCAGCAGCCATTCGGGGATTCGCGGTCAGCCCCAGCATTTT; CDR3: CASSHSGIRGQPQHF
size: NA; J: TRBJ1-5; V: TRBV21-1; D: NA; DNA: TGTGCCAACACGATAGGGGGTCAGCCCCAGCATTTT; CDR3: CANTIGGQPQHF